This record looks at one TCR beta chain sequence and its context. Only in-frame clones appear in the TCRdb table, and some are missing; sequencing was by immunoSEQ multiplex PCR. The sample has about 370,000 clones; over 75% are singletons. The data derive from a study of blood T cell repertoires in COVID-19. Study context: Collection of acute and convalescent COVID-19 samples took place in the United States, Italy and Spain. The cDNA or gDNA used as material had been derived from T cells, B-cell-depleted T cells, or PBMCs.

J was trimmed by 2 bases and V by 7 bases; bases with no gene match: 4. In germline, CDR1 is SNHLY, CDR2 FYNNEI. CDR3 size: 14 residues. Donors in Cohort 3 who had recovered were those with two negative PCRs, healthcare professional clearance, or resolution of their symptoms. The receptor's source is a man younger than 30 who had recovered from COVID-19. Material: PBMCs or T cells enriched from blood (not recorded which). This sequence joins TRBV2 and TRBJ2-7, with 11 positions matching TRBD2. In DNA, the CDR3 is TGTGCCAGCACGGGACTAGCGGTTACCTACGAGCAGTACTTC. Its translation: CASTGLAVTYEQYF.